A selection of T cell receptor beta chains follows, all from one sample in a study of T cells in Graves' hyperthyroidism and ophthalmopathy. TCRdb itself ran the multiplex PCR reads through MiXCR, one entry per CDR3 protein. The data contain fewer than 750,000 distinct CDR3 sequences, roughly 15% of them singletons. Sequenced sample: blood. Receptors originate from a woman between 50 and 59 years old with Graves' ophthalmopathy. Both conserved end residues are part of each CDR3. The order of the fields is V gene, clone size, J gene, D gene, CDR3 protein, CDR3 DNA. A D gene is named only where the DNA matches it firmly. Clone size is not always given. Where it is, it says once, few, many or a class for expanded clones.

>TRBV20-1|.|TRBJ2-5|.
CSASSPTRWKQTQYF
TGCAGTGCTAGTTCCCCGACTCGGTGGAAACAGACCCAGTACTTC
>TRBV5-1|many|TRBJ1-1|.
CASSLQQGNTEAFF
TGCGCCAGCAGCTTGCAACAGGGGAACACTGAAGCTTTCTTT
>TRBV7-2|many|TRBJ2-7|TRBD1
CASSLRDRVDHQSYEQYF
TGTGCCAGCAGCTTAAGGGACAGGGTTGACCACCAGTCCTACGAGCAGTACTTC
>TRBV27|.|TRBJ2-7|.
CASSRGPLYEQYF
TGTGCCAGCAGTCGGGGCCCTCTTTACGAGCAGTACTTC
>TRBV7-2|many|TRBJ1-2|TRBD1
CASSLAGTGAFLGYTF
TGTGCCAGCAGCTTAGCGGGGACAGGGGCCTTCTTAGGCTACACCTTC
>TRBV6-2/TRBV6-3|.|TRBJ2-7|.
CASSYLIWGDEQYF
TGTGCCAGCAGTTACTTGATTTGGGGGGACGAGCAGTACTTC
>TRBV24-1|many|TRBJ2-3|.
CATSNLQGTGDTQYF
TGTGCCACCAGCAATTTGCAGGGAACGGGAGATACGCAGTATTTT
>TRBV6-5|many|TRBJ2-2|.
CASSYSSQGNTGELFF
TGTGCCAGCAGTTACTCTTCCCAGGGGAACACCGGGGAGCTGTTTTTT
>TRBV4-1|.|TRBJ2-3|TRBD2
CASSQGTSGAITDTQYF
TGCGCCAGCAGCCAAGGGACTAGCGGAGCTATCACAGATACGCAGTATTTT
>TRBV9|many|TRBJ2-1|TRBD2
CASSITSGRSNEQFF
TGTGCCAGCAGCATAACGAGCGGGAGGTCTAATGAGCAGTTCTTC
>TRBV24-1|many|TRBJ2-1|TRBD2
CATSDPGLAVSSYNEQFF
TGTGCCACCAGTGATCCGGGACTAGCGGTTAGCTCCTACAATGAGCAGTTCTTC